These 9 T cell receptor beta chains originate from one sample sequenced in a study of CD4 and CD8 cells across lung adenocarcinoma regions. TCRdb reprocessed the PCR reads via MiXCR and lists one record per CDR3 protein. Among more than 25,000 distinct CDR3 sequences listed, about 50% were seen once. The sample comprised CD8+ T cells from the center of a lung tumor. Receptors originate from a male donor with lung adenocarcinoma. The CD4 and CD8 labels of this study may be unreliable.

The V and J genes are TRBV7-2 and TRBJ2-5; D is perhaps TRBD1 (6 bases). Germline CDR1 is SGHTA and CDR2 is FQGNSA. There are 14 residues in the CDR3. Trimming took off 5 bases at V and 1 base at J, with 11 bases between the two ends. The DNA for the CDR3 is TGTGCCAGCAGCCAAGGGGGTTCCCAAGAGACCCAGTACTTC. Translated, it gives CASSQGGSQETQYF.

As regards this clonotype: Mismatch with germline at one junction end may stem from a read error. This rearrangement joins TRBV6-1 to TRBJ2-1; D might be TRBD2 (5 bases). The J call is uncertain, as TRBJ2-5 better fits the DNA end. Germline V gene lookup returns CDR1 MNHNS and CDR2 SASEGT. This CDR3 is 16 amino acids long. The CDR3 DNA follows: TGTGCCATCAGTGAAGCCGGAGGACGGAGCCAAGAGACCCAGTACTTC. This gives the protein CAISEAGGRSQETQYF.

This clonotype was seen ten or more times. The chain couples TRBV20-1 to TRBJ2-1; possibly TRBD1 for D (5 bases). CDR3 length: 16 residues. V lost 3 bases and J lost 5, with 20 bases in between. The germline V gene encodes CDR1 DFQATT and CDR2 SNEGSKA (reference sequence). CDR3 DNA: TGCAGTGCTAGCGTAATCAAAGCAGGGTGGAACAATGAGCAGTTCTTC. Translation gives CSASVIKAGWNNEQFF.

V usage is TRBV6-1 and J usage is TRBJ2-5; D is perhaps TRBD2 (7 bases). CDR1 and CDR2 (germline): MNHNS, SASEGT. V was shortened by 8 bases and J by 0 bases, with 19 bases between the two germline ends. There are 16 residues in the CDR3. The CDR3 coding sequence is TGTGCCAGCGGGGGGGCCGGGAGCCGGGACCAAGAGACCCAGTACTTC. Protein product: CASGGAGSRDQETQYF.

The chain carries TRBV6-1 and TRBJ2-3; 7 positions agree with TRBD1. The CDR3 loop spans 13 amino acids. Germline assignment: CDR1 MNHNS and CDR2 SASEGT. J gave up 6 bases and V 2 bases, and 2 bases lay outside the gene matches. CDR3 DNA sequence: TGTGCCAGCAGTGAATACAGGGGCGATACGCAGTATTTT. It yields the protein CASSEYRGDTQYF.

The chain recombines TRBV28 with TRBJ2-3; 9 bases line up with TRBD2. The end of the DNA is better explained by TRBJ2-4, so the J call may be wrong. CDR3 length: 17 amino acids. CDR1 is MDHEN, CDR2 SYDVKM, per germline. The CDR3, as DNA: TGTGCCAGCAGTGTGGGCGGGGGGGGCCGTGACCAAGAGATTCAGTACTTC. Translation: CASSVGGGGRDQEIQYF.

The chain employs TRBV7-2 and TRBJ2-3; 7 bases align to TRBD2. This CDR3 region has 19 residues. J was trimmed by 3 bases and V by 4 bases; bases with no gene match: 19. The germline V gene has CDR1 SGHTA and CDR2 FQGNSA. CDR3 DNA: TGTGCCAGCAGCTCGTCTAGGGCGGGAGCGGGCGGAATTACAGATACGCAGTATTTT. It translates to CASSSSRAGAGGITDTQYF. Full variable domain (missing parts from reference TRBV7-2 and TRBJ2-3): GAGVSQSPSNKVTEKGKDVELRCDPISGHTALYWYRQSLGQGLEFLIYFQGNSAPDKSGLPSDRFSAERTGGSVSTLTIQRTQQEDSAVYLCASSSSRAGAGGITDTQYFGPGTRLTVL.

This clonotype was seen many times. This sequence joins TRBV6-5 and TRBJ1-5, with no clear D. The V gene lost 2 bases and the J gene lost 3 bases, with 5 bases spanning the gap. The germline V gene encodes CDR1 MNHEY and CDR2 SVGAGI. There are 13 residues in the CDR3. DNA of the CDR3: TGTGCCAGCAGTTACAGTTTCAATCAGCCCCAGCATTTT. It codes for CASSYSFNQPQHF.

The chain joins TRBV6-1 to TRBJ2-1, with 11 bases lining up with TRBD2. The CDR3 has 14 residues. The V segment lost 2 bases and the J segment 7 bases; nucleotides outside the gene matches: 1. Germline V gene sequence: CDR1 MNHNS, CDR2 SASEGT. The CDR3 spells CASSELAGGNEQFF. CDR3 DNA sequence: TGTGCCAGCAGTGAACTAGCGGGAGGTAATGAGCAGTTCTTC.